Listed here are 15 T cell receptor beta chains from one sample, sequenced in a study of early T cells in non-severe SARS-CoV-2 infection. TCRdb re-derived calls from the 5' RACE reads in MiXCR, one entry per CDR3 protein. The data contain approximately 27,000 distinct CDR3 sequences, 5.8% of them singletons. The sample taken for sequencing was whole blood. The receptors derive from an adult who was a healthcare worker with PCR-confirmed SARS-CoV-2 infection or an uninfected control (not recorded which).

This clonotype was counted many times. The chain uses TRBV7-2 and TRBJ1-4, with unresolved D. The germline V gene encodes CDR1 SGHTA and CDR2 FQGNSA. V was trimmed by 2 bases and J by 7 bases, leaving 2 bases between them. The CDR3 is 11 amino acids. The CDR3 reads CASSLTEKLFF. In DNA form, the CDR3 reads TGTGCCAGCAGCTTAACTGAAAAACTGTTTTTT.

V is TRBV29-1 and J is TRBJ1-1; D is uncertain. The CDR3 is 11 amino acids. Looked up from germline, CDR1 is SQVTM and CDR2 is ANQGSEA. Trimming pared 7 bases from V and 1 base from J, leaving 7 bases between. The CDR3 nucleotides are TGCAGCGCCAGGCCGAACACTGAAGCTTTCTTT. Its protein product is CSARPNTEAFF.

A note on this clonotype: Since a much larger clone is just one base distant, this may be a read error. The chain employs TRBV29-1 and TRBJ2-3; D possibly uses TRBD1 or TRBD2 (5 bases each). The CDR3 contains 14 residues. Per the germline V gene, CDR1 is SQVTM and CDR2 is ANQGSEA. The DNA of the CDR3 is TGCAGCATCCGGGACCTACCGCAAGTAGATACGCCGTATTTT. It specifies CSIRDLPQVDTPYF.

Many counts were recorded for this clonotype. This chain connects TRBV3-1 to TRBJ1-1; tentative D call: TRBD1 (5 bases). The ends were cut back, 3 bases at V and 10 bases at J, with 18 bases in the middle. CDR3 length: 14 residues. The V gene's germline CDR1 is LGHDT and CDR2 YNNKEL (reference sequence). CDR3 nucleotides: TGTGCCAGCAGCCAGGACAAGTACATTTGGGCAGCTTTCTTT. It yields the protein CASSQDKYIWAAFF. Together with reference TRBV3-1 and TRBJ1-1, the CDR3 gives the full variable domain: DTAVSQTPKYLVTQMGNDKSIKCEQNLGHDTMYWYKQDSKKFLKIMFSYNNKELIINETVPNRFSPKSPDKAHLNLHINSLELGDSAVYFCASSQDKYIWAAFFGQGTRLTVV.

This clonotype was counted at least ten times. The V and J genes are TRBV7-3 and TRBJ2-3; TRBD2 might be the D (6 bases). Per germline, CDR1 SGHTA and CDR2 FQGTGA. The CDR3 totals 16 residues. The V gene lost 1 base and the J gene lost 6 bases, with 17 bases spanning the gap. As DNA, the CDR3 is TGTGCCAGCAGCTTAAGGTCCCGGGGACTTGGGGATACGCAGTATTTT. It specifies CASSLRSRGLGDTQYF.

This clonotype appeared many times. The DNA of the CDR3 is TGTGCCAGCTCACCGGCGACTAGCGGATACAATGAGCAGTTCTTC. Translation gives CASSPATSGYNEQFF. The chain couples TRBV18 to TRBJ2-1, with 9 bases aligning to TRBD2. The CDR3 covers 15 residues. Trimming took 3 bases from V and 4 from J; bases not matched to a gene: 4. Germline values: CDR1 KGHSH, CDR2 LQKENI.

This rearrangement joins TRBV28 to TRBJ2-7; 7 bases are shared with TRBD2. Germline CDR1 and CDR2: MDHEN and SYDVKM. The junction had 1 base not matched to a gene; V was cut back by 7 bases and J by 4 bases. CDR3 length: 11 amino acids. The CDR3 spells CASIGRYEQYF. CDR3 nucleotides: TGTGCCAGCATCGGGAGGTACGAGCAGTACTTC.

The chain carries TRBV7-9 and TRBJ2-1, with a tentative D call TRBD2 (6 bases). CDR1 and CDR2 (germline): SEHNR, FQNEAQ (reference sequence). V gave up 9 bases and J gave up 4 bases, with 13 bases separating them. CDR3 length: 13 amino acids. CDR3 coding DNA: TGTGCCAGTACCCCTAGCGAGTACAATGAGCAGTTCTTC. It codes for CASTPSEYNEQFF.

For the CDR3, the DNA is TGCAGTGCTAGTGAGGGGGGGCCGGAAAATGAGCAGTTCTTC. Translated, it gives CSASEGGPENEQFF. This chain links TRBV20-1 with TRBJ2-1; a weak D match, TRBD2 (7 bases). CDR1 DFQATT and CDR2 SNEGSKA come from the germline V gene (reference sequence). This CDR3 contains 14 residues. V lost 3 bases to trimming and J lost 7 bases, with 16 bases between them.

This clonotype showed up many times. The rearrangement joins TRBV7-2 to TRBJ1-1, with D unclear. CDR1 is SGHTA and CDR2 is FQGNSA in the germline V gene. V lost 3 bases to trimming and J lost 5 bases, with 10 bases between them. The CDR3 spans 13 residues. The CDR3 DNA reads as TGTGCCAGCAGCTTGAATAAAGGGACTGAAGCTTTCTTT. Translating gives CASSLNKGTEAFF.

In this sample, this clonotype turned up many times. V usage is TRBV10-3 and J usage is TRBJ2-3; 14 nucleotides align to TRBD2. Germline V gene sequence: CDR1 ENHRY, CDR2 SYGVKD. The ends lost 6 bases at V and 3 bases at J; junction bases unmatched: 5. The CDR3 has 16 amino acids. This CDR3 reads CAISRGTSGGTDTQYF. The CDR3 DNA reads TGTGCCATCAGCCGAGGGACTAGCGGGGGAACAGATACGCAGTATTTT.

The table lists this clonotype with a few counts. The chain has TRBV29-1 and TRBJ1-2, with TRBD1 as a possible D gene (6 bases). Germline V gene lookup returns CDR1 SQVTM and CDR2 ANQGSEA. CDR3 length: 12 residues. V shed 4 bases and J shed 4 bases, with 10 bases lying between them. CDR3 region: CSVGTGPYGYTF. CDR3 coding DNA: TGCAGCGTTGGCACAGGGCCCTATGGCTACACCTTC.

At least ten counts were recorded for this clonotype. CDR3 in amino acids: CASSLEGNTEAFF. The DNA for the CDR3 is TGTGCCAGCAGTTTGGAGGGAAACACTGAAGCTTTCTTT. The J gene is TRBJ1-1, the V gene TRBV7-8, with D uncertain. Per the germline V gene, CDR1 is SGHVS and CDR2 is FQNEAQ. Between the trimmed V and J ends, which lost 6 bases and 2 bases, there was a span of 10 bases. This CDR3 is 13 amino acids long. Full variable domain (remainder filled in from reference TRBV7-8 and TRBJ1-1): GAGVSQSPRYKVAKRGQDVALRCDPISGHVSLFWYQQALGQGPEFLTYFQNEAQLDKSGLPSDRFFAERPEGSVSTLKIQRTQQEDSAVYLCASSLEGNTEAFFGQGTRLTVV.

This clonotype was recorded many times. This chain connects TRBV27 to TRBJ1-5, with D possibly TRBD1 on 6 matching bases. The CDR3 is 14 amino acids. The germline CDR1 and CDR2 sequences are MNHEY and SMNVEV (reference sequence). V lost 3 bases, J lost 4 bases, and 10 bases lay in between. CDR3 sequence: CASSLIRGNQPQHF. The CDR3, as DNA: TGTGCCAGCAGTTTGATCAGGGGTAATCAGCCCCAGCATTTT.

By proportion, this clonotype is medium-sized (0.01 to 0.1%). The V call is TRBV20-1, the J call TRBJ2-1, with TRBD2 identical over 13 bases. CDR3 length: 15 residues. Germline values: CDR1 DFQATT, CDR2 SNEGSKA (reference sequence). Losses at the gene ends were 2 bases for V and 9 bases for J; bases not matched to a gene: 7. As DNA, the CDR3 is TGCAGTGCTAGAACTAGCGGGAGGGGGGTCCGTGAGCAGTTCTTC. Its protein is CSARTSGRGVREQFF.